Shown below are 28 T cell receptor beta chains from a single sample sequenced in a study of OX40 agonist ivuxolimab in advanced cancers. Libraries were prepared by immunoSEQ multiplex PCR; TCRdb keeps only in-frame clonotypes and omits some of them. The data contain more than 40,000 clones, 80% to 90% of them singletons. Sequenced here: CD4+ or CD8+ T cells sorted from blood, sampled in a trial of the OX40 agonist ivuxolimab. The receptors shown here come from an adult with an advanced solid tumor such as melanoma, head and neck, liver or kidney cancer.

The V call is TRBV27, the J call TRBJ2-7, with D unresolved. Trimming cost V 2 bases and J 0 bases, with 11 bases left between them. Germline V gene data show CDR1 as MNHEY and CDR2 as SMNVEV (reference sequence). CDR3 length equals 15 residues. The CDR3: CASSLGQPSSYEQYF. As DNA, the CDR3 is TGTGCCAGCAGTTTAGGCCAGCCAAGCTCCTACGAGCAGTACTTC.

J is TRBJ2-7 and V is TRBV29-1; 13 bases line up with TRBD2. Germline CDR1 and CDR2: SQVTM and ANQGSEA. This CDR3 is built from 15 residues. V trimming: 6 bases; J trimming: 4 bases; junction bases outside the gene matches: 9. The CDR3 loop reads CSVVGLAGVGYEQYF. As DNA, the CDR3 is TGCAGCGTCGTTGGACTAGCGGGAGTGGGTTACGAGCAGTACTTC.

On this clone: One end of the junction varies from germline; a read error may be responsible. This chain joins TRBV5-3 and TRBJ2-7; 7 bases match TRBD1. TRBV5-3 has ORF status, its function being uncertain. The CDR3 has 15 amino acids. The CDR3 coding sequence is TGTGCCAGCAGCTACCAACAGGGGCCCCCCTACGAGCAGTACTTC. Its protein product is CASSYQQGPPYEQYF.

This chain uses TRBV9 with TRBJ2-2; the D is unclear. Germline V lookup: CDR1 SGDLS, CDR2 YYNGEE. There are 13 residues in the CDR3. Trimming took 4 bases from V and 6 from J, leaving 10 bases between them. CDR3 loop: CASSYDNPGELFF. CDR3 bases: TGTGCCAGCAGCTACGACAATCCCGGGGAGCTGTTTTTT.

This sequence joins TRBV7-2 and TRBJ2-1, with D unresolved. CDR3 length: 12 residues. Germline CDR1 is SGHTA and CDR2 is FQGNSA. With 2 bases removed from V and 9 bases from J, the gap between germline ends came to 8 bases. CDR3 in amino acids: CASSLSPFEQFF. DNA for the CDR3: TGTGCCAGCAGCTTAAGCCCTTTTGAGCAGTTCTTC.

The rearrangement links TRBV27 to TRBJ1-1; possibly TRBD1 for D (5 bases). From germline, CDR1 is MNHEY and CDR2 SMNVEV (reference sequence). This CDR3 spans 14 amino acids. Deletions cut 4 bases from V and 1 base from J, with 10 bases between. The CDR3 spells CASSWGSANTEAFF. In nucleotides, the CDR3 is TGTGCCAGCAGTTGGGGCAGTGCGAACACTGAAGCTTTCTTT.

This clone was seen more than once but under ten times. The chain uses TRBV28 and TRBJ2-5, with 7 bases lining up with TRBD1. CDR1 is MDHEN and CDR2 is SYDVKM in the germline V gene. V dropped 8 bases and J dropped 2; count of bases not matched to a gene: 8. The CDR3 spans 14 residues. The CDR3: CASRQGLIQETQYF. The CDR3 coding sequence is TGTGCCAGCCGACAGGGCTTAATTCAAGAGACCCAGTACTTC.

The chain links TRBV4-2 to TRBJ2-1; a weak D match, TRBD1 (5 bases). The V gene lost 3 bases and the J gene lost 0 bases, with 15 bases spanning the gap. Per germline, CDR1 LGHNA and CDR2 YNFKEQ. The CDR3 spans 17 residues. This CDR3 reads CASSHNPGKSSYNEQFF. As DNA, the CDR3 is TGTGCCAGCAGCCACAATCCAGGGAAGAGCTCCTACAATGAGCAGTTCTTC.

This clone has just a few counts. The chain combines TRBV4-3 with TRBJ1-1; 9 bases fit TRBD1. Trimming removed 0 bases from V and 8 bases from J; junction bases left unmatched: 7. The CDR3 covers 15 residues. The germline gives CDR1 LGHNA, CDR2 YSLEER. This CDR3 reads CASSQDGTGPGEAFF. The CDR3 DNA reads TGCGCCAGCAGCCAAGACGGGACAGGGCCCGGGGAAGCTTTCTTT.

The V gene is TRBV13, the J gene TRBJ2-2; D possibly corresponds to TRBD1 (6 bases). Deletions cut 0 bases from V and 2 bases from J, with 7 bases between. Germline V gene lookup returns CDR1 PRHDT and CDR2 FYEKMQ (reference sequence). The CDR3 has 15 residues. The CDR3 spells CASSLGQGNTGELFF. CDR3 DNA sequence: TGTGCCAGCAGCTTAGGACAGGGTAACACCGGGGAGCTGTTTTTT.

The J gene is TRBJ2-1, the V gene TRBV2; 9 nucleotides match TRBD2. Germline CDR1 is SNHLY and CDR2 is FYNNEI. After removal of 7 bases from V and 2 bases from J, the junction contained 6 bases not matched to a gene. This CDR3 is 15 amino acids long. CDR3 amino acids: CASKVSGSAYNEQFF. The CDR3 region has the DNA TGTGCCAGCAAAGTTAGCGGGAGCGCCTACAATGAGCAGTTCTTC.

The chain joins TRBV4-1 to TRBJ2-5; no firm D call. The CDR3 runs to 13 residues. Trimming stripped 5 bases from V and 5 bases from J, with 12 bases between. CDR1 is MGHRA, CDR2 YSYEKL, per germline. CDR3 residues: CASSVMDGETQYF. CDR3 sequence (DNA): TGCGCCAGCAGCGTAATGGACGGGGAGACCCAGTACTTC.

The DNA of the CDR3 is TGTGCCTGGACCTGGGGGGGCCGGGGGGAGCTGTTTTTT. It codes for CAWTWGGRGELFF. The V gene is TRBV30, the J gene TRBJ2-2; possible D gene TRBD2, 7 bases. The V gene lost 4 bases and the J gene lost 8 bases, with 14 bases spanning the gap. Germline CDR1 GTSNPN, CDR2 SVGIG (reference sequence). The CDR3 is 13 amino acids.

The rearrangement joins TRBV30 to TRBJ1-6; D ambiguous. The V end was cut by 1 base, the J end by 7 bases, with 5 bases between. The CDR3 length is 12 residues. The germline V gene has CDR1 GTSNPN and CDR2 SVGIG (reference sequence). The CDR3 is CAWSGWNSPLHF. CDR3 DNA sequence: TGTGCCTGGAGTGGGTGGAATTCACCCCTCCACTTT.

The genes are TRBV4-1 and TRBJ1-1; perhaps TRBD1 as D (5 bases). V gave up 4 bases and J gave up 1 base, with 7 bases separating them. The CDR3 covers 13 residues. Germline V gives CDR1 MGHRA, CDR2 YSYEKL. The CDR3 loop reads CASSLGQNTEAFF. DNA of the CDR3: TGCGCCAGCAGCCTCGGACAGAACACTGAAGCTTTCTTT.

The CDR3 nucleotides are TGTGCCAGCAGCTCGGGGGAGGGCTACGAGCAGTACTTC. This translates into CASSSGEGYEQYF. The chain uses TRBV11-3 and TRBJ2-7, with TRBD2 matching over 7 bases. Trimming at V came to 4 bases and at J to 3 bases, leaving 3 bases not matched to a gene. The CDR3 covers 13 residues. Germline V gives CDR1 SGHNT, CDR2 YENEEA.

The genes are TRBV19 and TRBJ2-2; the D gene is possibly TRBD1 (6 bases). The CDR3 is 14 amino acids. Trimming pared 10 bases from V and 1 base from J, leaving 13 bases between. Per germline, CDR1 LNHDA and CDR2 SQIVND (reference sequence). This chain's CDR3 is CATLRTENTGELFF. The DNA of the CDR3 is TGTGCCACTCTGCGGACAGAGAACACCGGGGAGCTGTTTTTT. Based on the CDR3 plus reference TRBV19 and TRBJ2-2, the full variable domain is DGGITQSPKYLFRKEGQNVTLSCEQNLNHDAMYWYRQDPGQGLRLIYYSQIVNDFQKGDIAEGYSVSREKKESFPLTVTSAQKNPTAFYLCATLRTENTGELFFGEGSRLTVL.

The rearrangement links TRBV19 to TRBJ2-7; the D gene is possibly TRBD2 (6 bases). V was pared by 0 bases and J by 3 bases, with 12 bases between. Germline CDR1 is LNHDA and CDR2 is SQIVND (reference sequence). This CDR3 is 15 amino acids long. The CDR3 spells CASSIDISGFYEQYF. CDR3 nucleotides: TGTGCCAGTAGTATAGATATCAGCGGGTTCTACGAGCAGTACTTC.

The V call is TRBV7-8, the J call TRBJ2-7, with 11 bases aligning to TRBD1. The V segment lost 5 bases and the J segment 5 bases; nucleotides outside the gene matches: 5. There are 14 residues in the CDR3. From germline, CDR1 is SGHVS and CDR2 FQNEAQ. This CDR3 is CASSLRTGGHEQYF. The CDR3 DNA follows: TGTGCCAGCAGCCTACGGACAGGGGGCCACGAGCAGTACTTC.

This chain joins TRBV19 and TRBJ2-3; D is uncertain. Germline assignment: CDR1 LNHDA and CDR2 SQIVND (reference sequence). The length of the CDR3 is 11 residues. V was shortened by 3 bases and J by 6 bases, with 4 bases between the two germline ends. The CDR3 nucleotides are TGTGCCAGTAGTATGGGGGATACGCAGTATTTT. Translated: CASSMGDTQYF.

This clone was picked up a small number of times. This chain uses TRBV5-4 with TRBJ1-1; TRBD1 aligns across 7 bases. The CDR3 extends over 15 amino acids. The germline gives CDR1 SGHNT, CDR2 YYREEE (reference sequence). The J segment lost 4 bases and the V segment lost 1 base, leaving 7 bases of the junction unmatched. The CDR3 nucleotides are TGTGCCAGCAGCTTGCACAGGGGAGCGGGCACTGAAGCTTTCTTT. Translating it yields CASSLHRGAGTEAFF.

The genes are TRBV7-8 and TRBJ1-4; 7 nucleotides align to TRBD1. The germline V gene has CDR1 SGHVS and CDR2 FQNEAQ. CDR3 length equals 17 residues. V was pared by 1 base and J by 3 bases, with 8 bases of the junction left unmatched. The CDR3: CASSLVRQGGSNEKLFF. Written as DNA, the CDR3 is TGTGCCAGCAGCTTAGTCCGCCAGGGGGGGTCTAATGAAAAACTGTTTTTT.

This chain uses TRBV13 with TRBJ1-2; D is ambiguous. Germline-derived CDR1 and CDR2 are PRHDT and FYEKMQ (reference sequence). Trimming took 1 base from V and 3 from J, leaving 18 bases between them. The length of the CDR3 is 17 residues. The CDR3 loop reads CASSLVGRQPGDYGYTF. Written as DNA, the CDR3 is TGTGCCAGCAGCTTAGTCGGTAGGCAGCCGGGTGACTATGGCTACACCTTC.

The chain is built from TRBV7-2 and TRBJ1-1; the D is unclear. This CDR3 contains 12 residues. The V gene lost 5 bases and the J gene lost 5 bases, with 9 bases spanning the gap. The germline V gene encodes CDR1 SGHTA and CDR2 FQGNSA. The CDR3 nucleotides read TGTGCCAGCAGCCTTCAGATAACTGAAGCTTTCTTT. Translated, it gives CASSLQITEAFF.

The DNA of the CDR3 is TGTGCCAGCAGTTACGGAGGGAACAATGAGCAGTTCTTC. It yields the protein CASSYGGNNEQFF. The chain joins TRBV6-6 to TRBJ2-1; D perhaps matches TRBD2 (6 bases). This CDR3 comprises 13 residues. Deletions cut 2 bases from V and 5 bases from J, with 7 bases between. Looked up from germline, CDR1 is MNHNY and CDR2 is SVGAGI (reference sequence).

The CDR3 reads CSVGPSGSYEQYF. CDR3 in DNA: TGCAGCGTTGGACCTTCGGGCTCCTACGAGCAGTACTTC. The rearrangement uses TRBV29-1 and TRBJ2-7; D is ambiguous. CDR1 SQVTM and CDR2 ANQGSEA come from the germline V gene. The CDR3 has 13 residues. Trimming shortened V by 4 bases and J by 0 bases, and 10 bases separated the two germline ends.

The chain employs TRBV27 and TRBJ2-7, with 7 bases lining up with TRBD1. Trimming cost V 6 bases and J 1 base; bases outside gene matches: 3. The CDR3 has 13 residues. CDR1 is MNHEY and CDR2 is SMNVEV in the germline V gene (reference sequence). CDR3 sequence: CASRATGSYEQYF. The CDR3 nucleotides are TGTGCCAGCAGAGCGACAGGGTCCTACGAGCAGTACTTC.

The genes are TRBV9 and TRBJ2-3; D is unresolved. There are 14 residues in the CDR3. V gave up 4 bases and J gave up 2 bases, with 11 bases separating them. Germline CDR1 SGDLS, CDR2 YYNGEE. CDR3 protein: CASSHGRNTDTQYF. The CDR3 region has the DNA TGTGCCAGCAGCCACGGACGGAACACAGATACGCAGTATTTT.